Listed here are 8 T cell receptor beta chains from one sample, sequenced in a study of blood T cell repertoires in COVID-19. The table came from immunoSEQ multiplex PCR; TCRdb's copy has only in-frame clones and leaves some out. The data show about half a million clones, roughly 87% seen once. The sample consisted of peripheral blood. The receptors here all came from a man aged 18-30 years with COVID-19, enrolled during active disease.

The V gene is TRBV18, the J gene TRBJ2-5, with no clear D. The CDR3 contains 12 residues. CDR1 is KGHSH, CDR2 LQKENI, per germline. V was clipped by 2 bases and J by 5 bases, with 6 bases between them. CDR3 protein: CASSPEAETQYF. The CDR3 DNA is TGTGCCAGCTCACCAGAGGCGGAGACCCAGTACTTC.

The J gene is TRBJ2-5, the V gene TRBV7-9; 8 bases agree with TRBD2. V shed 5 bases, J shed 2 bases, and the junction held 10 bases outside the gene matches. Germline V gives CDR1 SEHNR, CDR2 FQNEAQ (reference sequence). The CDR3 has 16 residues. The CDR3: CASSLLAGGNQETQYF. The DNA of the CDR3 is TGTGCCAGCAGCCTTCTGGCGGGGGGAAATCAAGAGACCCAGTACTTC. Using reference TRBV7-9 and TRBJ2-5 for the parts outside the CDR3, the full variable domain is DTGVSQNPRHKITKRGQNVTFRCDPISEHNRLYWYRQTLGQGPEFLTYFQNEAQLEKSRLLSDRFSAERPKGSFSTLEIQRTEQGDSAMYLCASSLLAGGNQETQYFGPGTRLLVL.

The chain recombines TRBV9 with TRBJ2-5; 8 nucleotides match TRBD2. The trim removed 0 bases at V and 4 bases at J, leaving 5 bases unmatched. Germline CDR1 is SGDLS and CDR2 is YYNGEE. CDR3 length: 15 residues. The CDR3 loop is CASSVAVAGLETQYF. CDR3 DNA sequence: TGTGCCAGCAGCGTAGCGGTAGCGGGGTTAGAGACCCAGTACTTC. The full variable domain, with the rest looked up from reference TRBV9 and TRBJ2-5, is DSGVTQTPKHLITATGQRVTLRCSPRSGDLSVYWYQQSLDQGLQFLIQYYNGEERAKGNILERFSAQQFPDLHSELNLSSLELGDSALYFCASSVAVAGLETQYFGPGTRLLVL.

The rearrangement joins TRBV5-6 to TRBJ2-3, with D possibly being TRBD2 (5 bases). The length of the CDR3 is 13 residues. V lost 2 bases and J lost 3, with 7 bases in between. The germline CDR1 and CDR2 sequences are SGHDT and YYEEEE. In DNA form, the CDR3 reads TGTGCCAGCAGCTTACGGGATACAGATACGCAGTATTTT. It specifies CASSLRDTDTQYF.

V gene TRBV4-2 combines with J gene TRBJ2-6, with 11 bases lining up with TRBD2. The germline V gene has CDR1 LGHNA and CDR2 YNFKEQ. Trimming took 1 base from V and 0 from J; bases not matched to a gene: 2. The CDR3 runs 18 residues. Here the CDR3 reads CASSQGLAGPSGANVLTF. Here the CDR3 DNA reads TGTGCCAGCAGCCAAGGACTAGCGGGACCCTCTGGGGCCAACGTCCTGACTTTC.

This chain uses TRBV21-1 with TRBJ2-1; no check of the table's D call, TRBD1, against the DNA was made. TRBV21-1 is termed a pseudogene. The CDR3 is made up of 17 amino acids. This chain's CDR3 is CASSKAPGQGVNNEQFF. For the CDR3, the DNA is TGTGCCAGCAGCAAAGCCCCGGGACAGGGGGTCAACAATGAGCAGTTCTTC.

This clone appeared a few times. The CDR3: CASSQKEGKYEQYF. For the CDR3, the DNA is TGTGCCAGCAGCCAAAAGGAGGGGAAATACGAGCAGTACTTC. The chain joins TRBV3-1 (or the pseudogene TRBV3-2) to TRBJ2-7; D is perhaps TRBD2 (6 bases). CDR1 and CDR2 from the germline V gene are LGHDT and YNNKEL (reference sequence). V lost 2 bases to trimming and J lost 4 bases, with 12 bases between them. The CDR3 runs 14 residues.

V usage is TRBV18 and J usage is TRBJ2-5, with 10 bases aligning to TRBD2. The junction had 4 bases not matched to a gene; V was cut back by 5 bases and J by 4 bases. The CDR3 has 14 residues. Germline V gene data show CDR1 as KGHSH and CDR2 as LQKENI. CDR3 DNA sequence: TGTGCCAGCTCATCTAAGCGGGAGGGAGAGACCCAGTACTTC. It is translated as CASSSKREGETQYF.